Shown below are 15 T cell receptor beta chains from a single sample sequenced in a study of T cell responses to AZD1222 COVID-19 vaccine. Method: immunoSEQ multiplex PCR; TCRdb's copy keeps in-frame clones and lacks some. The repertoire holds around 65,000 clones, with roughly 83% as singletons. Here the sequenced sample was peripheral blood, taken 28 days after the second AZD1222 dose. The origin of the receptors is an adult who received the AZD1222 COVID-19 vaccine.

The genes are TRBV7-2 and TRBJ1-6; D unclear. V was clipped by 9 bases and J by 7 bases, with 10 bases between them. This CDR3 has 12 residues. CDR1 SGHTA and CDR2 FQGNSA come from the germline V gene. The DNA for the CDR3 is TGTGCCAGTTCGGGCGCGAATTCACCCCTCCACTTT. Encoded protein: CASSGANSPLHF.

This chain connects TRBV19 to TRBJ1-2; 9 positions agree with TRBD1. Per the germline V gene, CDR1 is LNHDA and CDR2 is SQIVND (reference sequence). The CDR3 totals 14 residues. Losses at the gene ends were 7 bases for V and 9 bases for J; bases not matched to a gene: 12. The DNA for the CDR3 is TGTGCCAGTAACCTGGGACAGGGAGACGGTAGCTACACCTTC. Translated: CASNLGQGDGSYTF.

The chain employs TRBV2 and TRBJ2-5, with 7 bases identical to TRBD1. From germline, CDR1 is SNHLY and CDR2 FYNNEI. The CDR3 is 13 residues long. J gave up 4 bases and V 5 bases, and 4 bases lay outside the gene matches. For the CDR3, the DNA is TGTGCCAGCAGTATTTACAGGGGAGAGACCCAGTACTTC. Its translation: CASSIYRGETQYF.

The rearrangement joins TRBV5-4 to TRBJ2-7; TRBD2 aligns across 9 bases. V lost 0 bases to trimming and J lost 2 bases; unmatched junction nucleotides: 0. The CDR3 contains 14 residues. Germline loops: CDR1 SGHNT, CDR2 YYREEE (reference sequence). This CDR3 reads CASSLGGRAYEQYF. For the CDR3, the DNA is TGTGCCAGCAGCTTGGGCGGGAGGGCCTACGAGCAGTACTTC.

The table lists this clone with a few counts. The V call is TRBV11-2, the J call TRBJ2-1; perhaps TRBD2 as D (7 bases). Germline assignment: CDR1 SGHAT and CDR2 FQNNGV. The CDR3 extends over 16 amino acids. V lost 9 bases and J lost 10, with 28 bases in between. The DNA of the CDR3 is TGTGCCAGTCGAAGACTTCGCGACGGGGGGCAAAGGGAGCAGTTCTTC. This sequence encodes CASRRLRDGGQREQFF.

This clone has just one count. The V and J genes are TRBV23-1 and TRBJ1-6; D unclear. TRBV23-1 is an ORF, and what it does is uncertain. Trimming pared 2 bases from V and 10 bases from J, leaving 12 bases between. This CDR3 region has 14 residues. CDR3 in amino acids: CASSQTRPSSPLHF. CDR3 sequence (DNA): TGCGCCAGCAGTCAAACCCGGCCTAGCTCACCCCTCCACTTT.

The V call is TRBV3-1 (or the pseudogene TRBV3-2), the J call TRBJ2-4; D call uncertain. V lost 0 bases and J 0 bases, leaving 6 bases between the germline ends. This CDR3 is built from 15 residues. Germline V gene sequence: CDR1 LGHDT, CDR2 YNNKEL (reference sequence). CDR3 protein: CASSQDGVAKNIQYF. For the CDR3, the DNA is TGTGCCAGCAGCCAAGATGGAGTAGCCAAAAACATTCAGTACTTC.

This clone was counted a few times. This rearrangement joins TRBV5-1 to TRBJ2-7, with a possible D match to TRBD1 (5 bases). Germline CDR1 reads SGHRS; CDR2 reads YFSETQ. The ends were cut back, 0 bases at V and 0 bases at J, with 10 bases in the middle. CDR3 size: 15 residues. The CDR3 sequence is CASSLGQSTSYEQYF. CDR3 coding DNA: TGCGCCAGCAGCTTGGGACAGAGTACCTCCTACGAGCAGTACTTC.

This clone is categorized as large. The chain couples TRBV21-1 to TRBJ1-3. TRBV21-1 is a pseudogene locus. The CDR3 length is 16 residues. Here the CDR3 reads CASSSEAGSPGNTIYF. CDR3 bases: TGTGCCAGCAGCTCAGAGGCAGGAAGTCCTGGAAACACCATATATTTT.

This chain connects TRBV7-6 to TRBJ1-5; 7 bases are shared with TRBD1. Germline-derived CDR1 and CDR2 are SGHVS and FNYEAQ. Losses at the gene ends were 2 bases for V and 5 bases for J; bases not matched to a gene: 9. This CDR3 is built from 16 residues. The CDR3 region is CASSLLRRGVDQPQHF. The CDR3 bases are TGTGCCAGCAGCTTACTTCGCAGGGGGGTGGATCAGCCCCAGCATTTT.

This sequence joins TRBV12-3 or TRBV12-4 and TRBJ1-5; D ambiguous. The CDR3 is 13 residues long. Trimming took off 2 bases at V and 6 bases at J, with 8 bases between the two ends. The CDR3 DNA sequence: TGTGCCAGCAGTTTAATGCCCCGTCAGCCCCAGCATTTT. It is translated as CASSLMPRQPQHF.

This rearrangement joins TRBV7-6 to TRBJ1-2; D remains ambiguous. This CDR3 region has 13 residues. The V gene's germline CDR1 is SGHVS and CDR2 FNYEAQ. V was shortened by 2 bases and J by 8 bases, with 12 bases between the two germline ends. This chain's CDR3 is CASSLLEAGGYTF. CDR3 DNA sequence: TGTGCCAGCAGCTTACTGGAGGCTGGCGGCTACACCTTC.

The rearrangement joins TRBV6-5 to TRBJ2-1; 10 nucleotides match TRBD2. Germline trimming cut 9 bases from V and 0 bases from J; bases unmatched to any gene: 5. The CDR3 is made up of 15 amino acids. Germline V CDR1 and CDR2: MNHEY, SVGAGI. The CDR3 protein is CASSKREGSYNEQFF. The CDR3 DNA sequence: TGTGCCAGTTCCAAGCGGGAGGGCTCCTACAATGAGCAGTTCTTC.

The chain employs TRBV9 and TRBJ1-3, with 7 positions matching TRBD1. Trimming cost V 5 bases and J 0 bases; bases outside gene matches: 8. Germline CDR1 and CDR2: SGDLS and YYNGEE. This CDR3 has 16 amino acids. CDR3 DNA: TGTGCCAGCAGTGGCACCGGGACAGTCTCTGGAAACACCATATATTTT. Protein product: CASSGTGTVSGNTIYF.

The rearrangement links TRBV7-9 to TRBJ2-1, with TRBD1 matching over 7 bases. V was clipped by 5 bases and J by 4 bases; unmatched bases: 8. This CDR3 comprises 15 residues. The V gene's germline CDR1 is SEHNR and CDR2 FQNEAQ (reference sequence). CDR3 nucleotides: TGTGCCAGCAGCCCCGGGACAGAATCTTACAATGAGCAGTTCTTC. Translated, it gives CASSPGTESYNEQFF.